This T cell receptor (beta chain) was obtained from a study of blood T cell repertoires in COVID-19. The assay was immunoSEQ multiplex PCR, and TCRdb's table has in-frame clones only and misses some. The sample carries almost 400,000 clones, approximately 89% recorded once. The TCR originated in a woman under 40 who had recovered from COVID-19. The sequenced sample consisted of PBMCs or T cells enriched from blood (not recorded which).

The CDR3 is CASTYPEGGREAFF. In DNA form, the CDR3 reads TGTGCCAGCACCTACCCCGAGGGCGGACGTGAAGCTTTCTTT. V gene TRBV28 combines with J gene TRBJ1-1, with D uncertain. V lost 7 bases and J 7 bases, leaving 19 bases between the germline ends. Germline loops: CDR1 MDHEN, CDR2 SYDVKM. The length of the CDR3 is 14 residues.